This is a list of T cell receptor beta chains from one sample in a study of CD8 T cells in Susac syndrome. In TCRdb, the immunoSEQ multiplex PCR reads were re-called with MiXCR into one record per CDR3 protein. The sample carries 90,000 to 150,000 distinct CDR3 sequences, 92% recorded once. Sequencing was carried out using CD8+ T cells from PBMCs. The source is a human donor in good health. Each CDR3 is given with its conserved first and last residue. The order of the fields is CDR3 length, J gene, D gene, V gene, CDR3 protein, CDR3 DNA. A D gene is named only where the DNA matches it firmly.

cdr3_length: 14
j_call: TRBJ2-5
d_call: TRBD2
v_call: TRBV7-9
cdr3_aa: CASRSGTSGETQYF
cdr3_nt: TGTGCCAGCAGATCCGGGACTAGCGGGGAGACCCAGTACTTC

cdr3_length: 11
j_call: TRBJ1-1
d_call: .
v_call: TRBV5-1
cdr3_aa: CASSTDREAFF
cdr3_nt: TGCGCCAGCAGCACGGACAGAGAAGCTTTCTTT

cdr3_length: 15
j_call: TRBJ1-2
d_call: .
v_call: TRBV19
cdr3_aa: CATSGRTAANYGYTF
cdr3_nt: TGTGCCACCAGCGGGAGGACCGCAGCTAACTATGGCTACACCTTC

cdr3_length: 14
j_call: TRBJ2-5
d_call: .
v_call: TRBV7-3
cdr3_aa: CASSRSGTSETQYF
cdr3_nt: TGTGCCAGCAGCCGTTCCGGGACTTCTGAGACCCAGTACTTC

cdr3_length: 14
j_call: TRBJ2-4
d_call: TRBD1
v_call: TRBV12-3/TRBV12-4
cdr3_aa: CASSPTGGNVIQYF
cdr3_nt: TGTGCCAGCAGCCCCACAGGGGGTAATGTCATTCAGTACTTC

cdr3_length: 14
j_call: TRBJ1-1
d_call: .
v_call: TRBV28
cdr3_aa: CASSLGRADTEAFF
cdr3_nt: TGTGCCAGCAGTTTGGGGAGGGCGGACACTGAAGCTTTCTTT

cdr3_length: 15
j_call: TRBJ2-4
d_call: TRBD2
v_call: TRBV6-2/TRBV6-3
cdr3_aa: CASSLTSGRASIQYF
cdr3_nt: TGTGCCAGCAGTCTAACTAGCGGGAGGGCCTCCATTCAGTACTTC

cdr3_length: 14
j_call: TRBJ2-1
d_call: TRBD2
v_call: TRBV20-1
cdr3_aa: CSARTSGHYNEQFF
cdr3_nt: TGCAGTGCCAGGACTAGCGGACACTACAATGAGCAGTTCTTC

cdr3_length: 15
j_call: TRBJ2-5
d_call: .
v_call: TRBV5-7
cdr3_aa: CASSLVQNSGETQYF
cdr3_nt: TGTGCCAGCAGCTTGGTCCAGAATTCGGGGGAGACCCAGTACTTC

cdr3_length: 13
j_call: TRBJ1-5
d_call: .
v_call: TRBV12-3/TRBV12-4
cdr3_aa: CASSLSGTGPQHF
cdr3_nt: TGTGCCAGCAGTTTATCGGGCACAGGGCCCCAGCATTTT

cdr3_length: 11
j_call: TRBJ2-3
d_call: .
v_call: TRBV29-1
cdr3_aa: CSVPKRDTQYF
cdr3_nt: TGCAGCGTGCCTAAGAGGGATACGCAGTATTTT